This entry lists 8 T cell receptor beta chains sequenced from one sample in a study of shared clonotypes between healthy human individuals (dated by TCRdb to the early 2020s). The protocol used for the library was the immunoSEQ multiplex PCR assay. In its TCRdb copy, this immuneACCESS table keeps in-frame sequences only and misses some clones. Where compared with another copy, unresolved V genes explain less than half of these, and the others have no known cause. The sample table holds hundreds of thousands of clones, of which 70% to 80% were seen once. The ten largest clonotypes hold under 15% of the sample. Sequenced sample: PBMCs. These receptors all come from a woman aged 40-49 years in good health. Some clones in this sample may be carry-over from other donors' samples.

J is TRBJ2-1 and V is TRBV19; 12 positions match TRBD1. The trim removed 4 bases at V and 7 bases at J, leaving 5 bases unmatched. Germline CDR1 and CDR2: LNHDA and SQIVND (reference sequence). The CDR3 has 15 amino acids. The CDR3 loop is CASSTGQGARNEQFF. CDR3 in DNA: TGTGCCAGTAGTACGGGACAGGGGGCGCGAAATGAGCAGTTCTTC.

V gene TRBV30 combines with J gene TRBJ2-2; TRBD1 is a possible D gene (5 bases). Germline V CDR1 and CDR2: GTSNPN, SVGIG (reference sequence). This CDR3 is 15 amino acids long. Trimming removed 5 bases from V and 0 bases from J, with 13 bases in between. Written as DNA, the CDR3 is TGTGCCTGGCAGCAGGACACCGCGAACACCGGGGAGCTGTTTTTT. This sequence encodes CAWQQDTANTGELFF.

The rearrangement uses TRBV30 and TRBJ2-3, with a tentative D call TRBD1 (6 bases). Germline V gene lookup returns CDR1 GTSNPN and CDR2 SVGIG (reference sequence). There are 13 residues in the CDR3. V gave up 8 bases and J gave up 3 bases, with 15 bases separating them. CDR3 protein: CAERGKGTDTQYF. Written as DNA, the CDR3 is TGTGCCGAGAGGGGGAAAGGGACAGATACGCAGTATTTT.

V usage is TRBV11-2 and J usage is TRBJ2-7; D uncertain. The germline gives CDR1 SGHAT, CDR2 FQNNGV. The CDR3 spans 15 residues. Trimming pared 4 bases from V and 2 bases from J, leaving 15 bases between. CDR3 loop: CASSSSYTATYEQYF. Here the CDR3 DNA reads TGTGCCAGCAGCTCCAGTTATACAGCAACCTACGAGCAGTACTTC.

The chain recombines TRBV30 with TRBJ2-7; 7 nucleotides agree with TRBD1. The CDR3 is made up of 16 amino acids. The ends lost 5 bases at V and 4 bases at J; junction bases unmatched: 17. CDR1 and CDR2 (germline): GTSNPN, SVGIG (reference sequence). CDR3 region: CAWQIQGVTPPYEQYF. The CDR3 DNA is TGTGCCTGGCAAATCCAGGGGGTTACCCCCCCATACGAGCAGTACTTC.

V usage is TRBV4-1 and J usage is TRBJ2-1, with D maybe TRBD2 (5 bases). Germline CDR1 is MGHRA and CDR2 is YSYEKL. Trimming removed 1 base from V and 6 bases from J, with 16 bases in between. The CDR3 has 16 residues. This chain's CDR3 is CASSQVPSIRSNEQFF. DNA of the CDR3: TGCGCCAGCAGCCAAGTCCCTAGCATTCGGTCCAATGAGCAGTTCTTC.

As DNA, the CDR3 is TGTGCCAGTAGTACCCAGACCACCGGGGAGCTGTTTTTT. It specifies CASSTQTTGELFF. This chain uses TRBV19 with TRBJ2-2; no firm D call. Germline V gene lookup returns CDR1 LNHDA and CDR2 SQIVND (reference sequence). The CDR3 extends over 13 amino acids. V was shortened by 4 bases and J by 4 bases, with 7 bases between the two germline ends.

The chain uses TRBV28 and TRBJ2-2, with D hard to call. The CDR3 runs to 12 residues. Trimming removed 9 bases at V and 1 base at J, with 6 bases between. Germline V CDR1 and CDR2: MDHEN, SYDVKM. The CDR3 region has the DNA TGTGCCAGTAGACAGAACACCGGGGAGCTGTTTTTT. As protein: CASRQNTGELFF.